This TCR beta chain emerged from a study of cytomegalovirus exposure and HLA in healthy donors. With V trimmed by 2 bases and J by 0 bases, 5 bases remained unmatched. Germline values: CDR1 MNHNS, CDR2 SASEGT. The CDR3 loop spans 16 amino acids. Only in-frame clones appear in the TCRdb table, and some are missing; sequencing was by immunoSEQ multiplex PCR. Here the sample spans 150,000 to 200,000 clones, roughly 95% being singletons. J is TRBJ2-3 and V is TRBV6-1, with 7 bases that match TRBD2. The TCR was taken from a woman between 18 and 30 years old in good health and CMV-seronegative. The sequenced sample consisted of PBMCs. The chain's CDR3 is CASSEWGGGSTDTQYF. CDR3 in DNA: TGTGCCAGCAGTGAATGGGGCGGGGGAAGCACAGATACGCAGTATTTT.